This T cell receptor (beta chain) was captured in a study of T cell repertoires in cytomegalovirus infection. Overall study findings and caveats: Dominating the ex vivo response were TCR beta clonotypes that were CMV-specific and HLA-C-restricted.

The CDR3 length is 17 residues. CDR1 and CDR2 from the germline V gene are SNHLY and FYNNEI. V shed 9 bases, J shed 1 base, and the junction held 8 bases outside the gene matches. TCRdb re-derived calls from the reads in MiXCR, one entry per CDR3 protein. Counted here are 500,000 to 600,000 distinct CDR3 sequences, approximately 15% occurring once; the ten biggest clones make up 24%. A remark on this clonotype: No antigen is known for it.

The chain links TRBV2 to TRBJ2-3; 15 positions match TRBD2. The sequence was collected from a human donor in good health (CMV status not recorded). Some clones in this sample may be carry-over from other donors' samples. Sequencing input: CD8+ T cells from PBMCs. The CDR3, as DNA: TGTGCCAGAGATGGGACTAGCGGGGGGCCCCGCACAGATACGCAGTATTTT. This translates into CARDGTSGGPRTDTQYF.